Reported below is one TCR beta chain. This entry belongs to a study of blood T cell repertoires in COVID-19. Trimming took 5 bases from V and 4 from J, leaving 17 bases between them. The germline gives CDR1 SEHNR, CDR2 FQNEAQ (reference sequence). The length of the CDR3 is 15 residues. Sequenced by immunoSEQ multiplex PCR; TCRdb stores in-frame clones only, minus some. The sample contains 300,000 to 400,000 clones, roughly 85% of which appear only once. This clonotype was obtained from a human donor in a cohort sampled during active COVID-19. J is TRBJ1-2 and V is TRBV7-9, with unresolved D. Material for sequencing was peripheral blood. The CDR3 loop reads CASSPGGGSSYGYTF. The DNA for the CDR3 is TGTGCCAGCAGCCCAGGCGGCGGGAGCTCCTATGGCTACACCTTC. The variable domain in full, completed from reference TRBV7-9 and TRBJ1-2, reads DTGVSQNPRHKITKRGQNVTFRCDPISEHNRLYWYRQTLGQGPEFLTYFQNEAQLEKSRLLSDRFSAERPKGSFSTLEIQRTEQGDSAMYLCASSPGGGSSYGYTFGSGTRLTVV.